This is a list of T cell receptor beta chains from one sample in a study of cytomegalovirus exposure and HLA in healthy donors. The protocol was immunoSEQ multiplex PCR, while the TCRdb copy is restricted to in-frame clones and leaves out a portion. Altogether tens of thousands of clones are present, under 85% being singletons, with the ten largest covering 2.5% to 3.5%. Sequencing was performed on PBMCs. All receptors come from a man aged 25 to 40 in good health and CMV-seronegative. Each CDR3 is given with its conserved first and last residue. A D gene is named only where the DNA matches it firmly. Clone size is shown for a subset of rows, as once, few, many or a class of expanded clone.

j_call: TRBJ1-6
v_call: TRBV28
d_call: NA
clone_size: NA
cdr3_nt: TGTGCCAGCAGTTCCCCTGGAGGAGCCCTAGAATCACCCCTCCACTTT
cdr3_aa: CASSSPGGALESPLHF

j_call: TRBJ1-6
v_call: TRBV30
d_call: NA
clone_size: NA
cdr3_nt: TGTGCCTGGACAAAAGGCCGGGTAACCCTCCACTTT
cdr3_aa: CAWTKGRVTLHF

j_call: TRBJ2-7
v_call: TRBV11-2
d_call: NA
clone_size: NA
cdr3_nt: TGTGCCAGCAGCTTAGTTTGGGGAGCCGACGAGCAGTACTTC
cdr3_aa: CASSLVWGADEQYF

j_call: TRBJ2-1
v_call: TRBV5-1
d_call: NA
clone_size: once
cdr3_nt: TGCGCCAGCAGCCACGCCGGGCCGCAAAGGAGGAATGAGCAGTTCTTC
cdr3_aa: CASSHAGPQRRNEQFF

j_call: TRBJ1-2
v_call: TRBV5-4
d_call: TRBD1
clone_size: NA
cdr3_nt: TGTGCCAGCACCAAACCACCAGGGGGAGTTAACTATGGCTACACCTTC
cdr3_aa: CASTKPPGGVNYGYTF

j_call: TRBJ2-3
v_call: TRBV7-6
d_call: NA
clone_size: NA
cdr3_nt: TGTGCCAGCAGCTTAGTTCTACCCACAGATACGCAGTATTTT
cdr3_aa: CASSLVLPTDTQYF

j_call: TRBJ2-7
v_call: TRBV29-1
d_call: NA
clone_size: few
cdr3_nt: TGCAGCGTTGAATCAGGCTACGAGCAGTACTTC
cdr3_aa: CSVESGYEQYF

j_call: TRBJ1-5
v_call: TRBV19
d_call: TRBD1
clone_size: NA
cdr3_nt: TGTGCCACCGCCGGGACAGGGAGGATTGGGCCCCAGCATTTT
cdr3_aa: CATAGTGRIGPQHF

j_call: TRBJ2-7
v_call: TRBV13
d_call: NA
clone_size: NA
cdr3_nt: TGTGCCAGCAGCTTAACGACAGGGACTTCGTACGAGCAGTACTTC
cdr3_aa: CASSLTTGTSYEQYF

j_call: TRBJ1-4
v_call: TRBV19
d_call: NA
clone_size: NA
cdr3_nt: TGTGCCAGTAGTGCAGACAGTCTTGAAAAACTGTTTTTT
cdr3_aa: CASSADSLEKLFF

j_call: TRBJ2-7
v_call: TRBV20-1
d_call: NA
clone_size: NA
cdr3_nt: TGCAGTGCTAGTCAAGGGGTTATGCGGTACTTC
cdr3_aa: CSASQGVMRYF

j_call: TRBJ2-5
v_call: TRBV5-1
d_call: NA
clone_size: NA
cdr3_nt: TGCGCCAGGCGGGATTTTCAAGAGACCCAGTACTTC
cdr3_aa: CARRDFQETQYF

j_call: TRBJ1-1
v_call: TRBV7-3
d_call: NA
clone_size: NA
cdr3_nt: TGTGCCAGCAGCCCAGGGTACGGGCTTGAAGCTTTCTTT
cdr3_aa: CASSPGYGLEAFF

j_call: TRBJ1-1
v_call: TRBV7-9
d_call: NA
clone_size: NA
cdr3_nt: TGTGCCAGCAGCGATGGACAGTTATTCGCTGAAGCTTTCTTT
cdr3_aa: CASSDGQLFAEAFF

j_call: TRBJ1-1
v_call: TRBV27
d_call: NA
clone_size: NA
cdr3_nt: TGTGCCAGCAGTTTAAGCTCGTTATTGAACACTGAAGCTTTCTTT
cdr3_aa: CASSLSSLLNTEAFF

j_call: TRBJ1-1
v_call: TRBV4-3
d_call: NA
clone_size: NA
cdr3_nt: TGCGCCAGCAGCCAAGGCTATTCCGGAGGACGGCTCGCCGAGGGAACTGAAGCTTTCTTT
cdr3_aa: CASSQGYSGGRLAEGTEAFF

j_call: TRBJ1-4
v_call: TRBV6-1
d_call: NA
clone_size: once
cdr3_nt: TGTGCCAGCAGTGTGGACAGCGCTGAGAAACTGTTTTTT
cdr3_aa: CASSVDSAEKLFF

j_call: TRBJ2-7
v_call: TRBV15
d_call: NA
clone_size: NA
cdr3_nt: TGTGCCACCAGCACCAAACGGGTAGGCGAGCAGTACTTC
cdr3_aa: CATSTKRVGEQYF

j_call: TRBJ1-2
v_call: TRBV6-4
d_call: TRBD1
clone_size: NA
cdr3_nt: TGTGCCAGCAGTGAGCACAGGGGGAGCCTGGGCTATGGCTACACCTTC
cdr3_aa: CASSEHRGSLGYGYTF

j_call: TRBJ2-6
v_call: TRBV10-3
d_call: NA
clone_size: NA
cdr3_nt: TGTGCCACACTCAGGGGTTTTAGTGGGGCCAACGTCCTGACTTTC
cdr3_aa: CATLRGFSGANVLTF

j_call: TRBJ1-1
v_call: TRBV6-5
d_call: NA
clone_size: NA
cdr3_nt: TGTGCCAGCAGTTACGGGGGCCTGGACACTGAAGCTTTCTTT
cdr3_aa: CASSYGGLDTEAFF

j_call: TRBJ1-2
v_call: TRBV6-4
d_call: NA
clone_size: NA
cdr3_nt: TGTGCCAGCAGTGAAGGTCGGCAGGGGTTAGGTGGCTACACCTTC
cdr3_aa: CASSEGRQGLGGYTF

j_call: TRBJ1-2
v_call: TRBV28
d_call: TRBD1
clone_size: NA
cdr3_nt: TGTGCCACCCCCCACGGACAGGGGGCGCTTAGTGGCTACACCTTC
cdr3_aa: CATPHGQGALSGYTF

j_call: TRBJ1-4
v_call: TRBV9
d_call: NA
clone_size: NA
cdr3_nt: TGTGCCAGCAGCGCCCTTGCGGGGCAGGAGTATGAAAAACTGTTTTTT
cdr3_aa: CASSALAGQEYEKLFF

j_call: TRBJ1-2
v_call: TRBV6-6
d_call: NA
clone_size: NA
cdr3_nt: TGTGCCAGCAGCCAACCCCGGGGGGGTGGCTACACCTTC
cdr3_aa: CASSQPRGGGYTF

j_call: TRBJ2-5
v_call: TRBV9
d_call: TRBD1
clone_size: NA
cdr3_nt: TGTGCCAGCTCGATCGGACAGGGGGTCCAAGAGACCCAGTACTTC
cdr3_aa: CASSIGQGVQETQYF